The 32 T cell receptor beta chains given below trace back to one sample, sequenced in a study of CD8+CD57+ T cells in acquired aplastic anemia. CD8+CD57+ cell expansion had been shown by flow cytometry in patients chosen for sequencing. It was genomic DNA that served as the template for profiling TCR beta VDJ and CDR3. TCRdb independently ran MiXCR on the reads; one entry per CDR3 protein. The sample shows roughly 170,000 distinct CDR3 sequences, about 50% of them seen only once. The sequenced material came from sorted CD4+, CD8+, or CD8+CD57+ T cells (not recorded which) from PBMCs. These receptor sequences come from a human donor with aplastic anemia.

The chain couples TRBV7-6 to TRBJ2-7; D possibly corresponds to TRBD2 (6 bases). This CDR3 spans 14 amino acids. Germline assignment: CDR1 SGHVS and CDR2 FNYEAQ. V lost 3 bases to trimming and J lost 2 bases, with 11 bases between them. The CDR3 loop reads CASSLGGSTYEQYF. CDR3 bases: TGTGCCAGCAGCTTGGGGGGAAGTACCTACGAGCAGTACTTC.

Turning to this clonotype: One base away lies a much larger clone, so this may be a sequencing read error. This likely comes from a read error, as the CDR3 has no conserved phenylalanine or tryptophan at its end. The V gene is TRBV5-1, the J gene TRBJ1-1; possibly TRBD1 for D (5 bases). V gave up 0 bases and J gave up 2 bases, with 8 bases separating them. CDR3 size: 14 residues. Germline-derived CDR1 and CDR2 are SGHRS and YFSETQ. The chain's CDR3 is CASSLGDFNTEAFL. CDR3 nucleotides: TGCGCCAGCAGCTTGGGGGACTTTAACACTGAAGCTTTCCTT.

The chain links TRBV20-1 to TRBJ2-1; TRBD2 matches at 14 bases. V trimming: 5 bases; J trimming: 7 bases; junction bases outside the gene matches: 4. The CDR3 consists of 14 residues. Germline lookup yields CDR1 DFQATT and CDR2 SNEGSKA (reference sequence). The CDR3 here is CSAGTSGSGNEQFF. The DNA for the CDR3 is TGCAGTGCTGGGACTAGCGGGAGCGGTAATGAGCAGTTCTTC.

This clonotype was seen at least ten times. This rearrangement joins TRBV19 to TRBJ1-5; no firm D call. The V gene's germline CDR1 is LNHDA and CDR2 SQIVND (reference sequence). The length of the CDR3 is 15 residues. Trimming took 7 bases from V and 4 from J, leaving 17 bases between them. CDR3 nucleotide sequence: TGTGCCAGTATAGGAGGAGTTAAGGTAAATCAGCCCCAGCATTTT. Encoded protein: CASIGGVKVNQPQHF.

This clonotype occurred a few times. The chain uses TRBV12-3 or TRBV12-4 and TRBJ2-4; D gene unclear. V lost 6 bases to trimming and J lost 0 bases, with 12 bases between them. The CDR3 is 15 residues long. In nucleotides, the CDR3 is TGTGCCAGCAGCTCTCAAGTAATAGCCAAAAACATTCAGTACTTC. This codes for CASSSQVIAKNIQYF.

This clonotype was detected ten times or more. The chain employs TRBV5-6 and TRBJ2-3; the match to TRBD1 covers 7 bases. The trim removed 4 bases at V and 2 bases at J, leaving 7 bases unmatched. The V gene's germline CDR1 is SGHDT and CDR2 YYEEEE. The CDR3 totals 15 residues. For the CDR3, the DNA is TGTGCCAGCAGCGCCCTTGACAGGGACACAGATACGCAGTATTTT. It is translated as CASSALDRDTDTQYF.

The J gene is TRBJ1-2, the V gene TRBV7-9; D is undetermined. Germline loops: CDR1 SEHNR, CDR2 FQNEAQ (reference sequence). The V gene lost 5 bases and the J gene lost 4 bases, with 11 bases spanning the gap. This CDR3 has 13 residues. CDR3 DNA sequence: TGTGCCAGCAGCCCTGAGAATTTCTATGGCTACACCTTC. It is translated as CASSPENFYGYTF.

The chain recombines TRBV6-5 with TRBJ1-3; 8 bases map to TRBD1. CDR1 MNHEY and CDR2 SVGAGI come from the germline V gene. V lost 3 bases and J lost 4; bases outside the gene matches: 11. The CDR3 has 17 amino acids. The CDR3 reads CASSYASQGATGNTIYF. CDR3 nucleotides: TGTGCCAGCAGTTATGCTTCCCAGGGGGCCACGGGAAACACCATATATTTT.

This clonotype was detected many times. This CDR3 reads CASSQQNAEKLFF. CDR3 sequence (DNA): TGTGCCAGCAGCCAACAAAATGCTGAAAAACTGTTTTTT. The rearrangement joins TRBV5-4 to TRBJ1-4, with D hard to call. The CDR3 has 13 residues. Germline CDR1 and CDR2: SGHNT and YYREEE (reference sequence). The V end lost 4 bases, the J end lost 7 bases, and 11 bases lay between the germline ends.

Comments on this clonotype: An end of the junction differs from the germline gene, which may be a read error. This sequence joins TRBV10-2 and TRBJ1-1; D not resolved. The V gene's germline CDR1 is WSHSY and CDR2 SAAADI. The CDR3 is 13 residues long. As DNA, the CDR3 is TGCGCCAGCAGTGCCAGCAGTAACACTGGAGCTTTCTTT. Protein sequence: CASSASSNTGAFF.

This clonotype has at least ten counts. The genes are TRBV7-3 and TRBJ2-3, with TRBD1 matching over 9 bases. Looked up from germline, CDR1 is SGHTA and CDR2 is FQGTGA. This CDR3 has 15 amino acids. V lost 5 bases to trimming and J lost 4 bases; unmatched junction nucleotides: 7. The CDR3 DNA reads as TGTGCCAGCAGCGCCGGGACAGGGTTCCCAGATACGCAGTATTTT. Protein: CASSAGTGFPDTQYF.

This clonotype appeared many times. The chain carries TRBV27 and TRBJ2-7, with a weak D call TRBD1 (6 bases). The V and J ends lost 5 bases and 3 bases respectively, with 14 bases between them. The CDR3 totals 14 residues. From germline, CDR1 is MNHEY and CDR2 SMNVEV (reference sequence). The CDR3 coding sequence is TGTGCCAGCAGTGGGGCAGGGGACGACTACGAGCAGTACTTC. Residues: CASSGAGDDYEQYF.

Of note for this clonotype: A read error may be the cause here, since a much bigger clone is one base away. CDR3 region: CASSYEGQLDIGLLLHF. Written as DNA, the CDR3 is TGTGCCAGCAGTTACGAGGGACAGTTGGACATCGGTTTACTCCTCCACTTT. The genes are TRBV6-5 and TRBJ1-6; 7 bases match TRBD1. There are 17 residues in the CDR3. The V gene's germline CDR1 is MNHEY and CDR2 SVGAGI. Trimming at V came to 2 bases and at J to 15 bases, leaving 19 bases not matched to a gene.

The chain recombines TRBV5-1 with TRBJ2-1; maybe TRBD2 (6 bases). CDR1 SGHRS and CDR2 YFSETQ come from the germline V gene. Trimming shortened V by 0 bases and J by 1 base, and 17 bases separated the two germline ends. The CDR3 has 18 amino acids. This CDR3 reads CASSLDGDSGGSYNEQFF. In DNA, the CDR3 is TGCGCCAGCAGCTTGGACGGTGATTCCGGGGGTTCCTACAATGAGCAGTTCTTC.

The gene calls are TRBV20-1 and TRBJ2-3; no firm D call. The V and J ends lost 5 bases and 6 bases respectively, with 15 bases between them. The CDR3 has 13 amino acids. Germline CDR1 reads DFQATT; CDR2 reads SNEGSKA (reference sequence). The CDR3 DNA follows: TGCAGTGCTCTTGACGGACGTTTGGATACGCAGTATTTT. Protein: CSALDGRLDTQYF.

This clonotype was counted ten times or more. The chain combines TRBV10-1 with TRBJ2-4; the match to TRBD1 covers 8 bases. Germline V CDR1 and CDR2: WNHNN, SYGVQD (reference sequence). The CDR3 has 14 residues. Trimming cost V 5 bases and J 8 bases; bases outside gene matches: 8. CDR3 sequence reads: CASSSGQGVDIQYF. The DNA for the CDR3 is TGCGCCAGCAGTTCTGGACAGGGTGTGGACATTCAGTACTTC.

J is TRBJ1-4 and V is TRBV11-1; the D is unclear. The CDR3 length is 16 residues. In germline, CDR1 is SGHAT, CDR2 FQDESV (reference sequence). The V gene lost 5 bases and the J gene lost 8 bases, with 21 bases spanning the gap. Here the CDR3 DNA reads TGTGCCAGCAGCGTTAACGAGGGCAGCCGAGGGGAAAAACTGTTTTTT. It is translated as CASSVNEGSRGEKLFF.

The V gene is TRBV28, the J gene TRBJ2-7; D remains ambiguous. The CDR3 is 13 amino acids. Trimming left V 6 bases short and J 4 bases short, with 13 bases between. Germline V gene data show CDR1 as MDHEN and CDR2 as SYDVKM. Here the CDR3 reads CASRPTRRYEQYF. The CDR3 coding sequence is TGTGCCAGCAGGCCTACGCGGAGATACGAGCAGTACTTC.

This clonotype showed up just a few times. Lacking the conserved final phenylalanine or tryptophan, this CDR3 likely reflects a read error. It is unclear where the CDR3 begins or ends on the DNA, so no DNA is shown, and the CDR3 is as TCRdb lists it. CDR3 sequence: CSVEDRGRQTV. The chain links TRBV29-1 to TRBJ1-2; TRBD1, the table's D call, lacks a check against the DNA. Termini included, the CDR3 measures 11 amino acids. Germline lookup yields CDR1 SQVTM and CDR2 ANQGSEA.

This clonotype has at least ten counts. At one boundary the junction diverges from the germline segment, which might be a read error. The genes are TRBV9 and TRBJ2-6, with D maybe TRBD1 (6 bases). The germline gives CDR1 SGDLS, CDR2 YYNGEE. There are 19 residues in the CDR3. For the CDR3, the DNA is TGTGCCAGCAGCCCAGAGACAGGACACTTCCCCTCTGGGACCAACGTCCTGACTTTC. This gives the protein CASSPETGHFPSGTNVLTF.

A few counts support this clonotype. This chain connects TRBV7-2 to TRBJ2-7; 7 nucleotides align to TRBD1. CDR1 and CDR2 (germline): SGHTA, FQGNSA. The CDR3 totals 15 residues. V lost 5 bases and J lost 3; bases outside the gene matches: 10. CDR3 residues: CASSVTGQPGYEQYF. In DNA, the CDR3 is TGTGCCAGCAGCGTCACGGGACAGCCAGGCTACGAGCAGTACTTC.

This clonotype appeared many times. The CDR3 DNA is TGTGCCAGCAGAAGGGACGGCTCTGGAAACACCATATATTTT. Translating gives CASRRDGSGNTIYF. This chain uses TRBV2 with TRBJ1-3; D is possibly TRBD1 (5 bases). The CDR3 has 14 amino acids. CDR1 and CDR2 from the germline V gene are SNHLY and FYNNEI. Trimming took off 6 bases at V and 0 bases at J, with 9 bases between the two ends.

This clonotype has more than one count but fewer than ten. V usage is TRBV5-1 and J usage is TRBJ2-5; 10 bases are a match to TRBD2. This CDR3 region has 16 residues. From germline, CDR1 is SGHRS and CDR2 YFSETQ. V lost 0 bases and J lost 1; bases outside the gene matches: 3. The CDR3 sequence is CASSLGAGGRQETQYF. CDR3 DNA: TGCGCCAGCAGCTTGGGAGCGGGGGGGCGCCAAGAGACCCAGTACTTC.

This clonotype was counted many times. DNA of the CDR3: TGCGCCAGCAGCTTGAATCCAGGGGCGAACACTGAAGCTTTCTTT. As protein: CASSLNPGANTEAFF. V is TRBV5-1 and J is TRBJ1-1, with a possible D match to TRBD1 (6 bases). The V and J ends lost 1 base and 1 base respectively, with 11 bases between them. The CDR3 is 15 residues long. Germline V gene lookup returns CDR1 SGHRS and CDR2 YFSETQ. Combining the CDR3 with reference TRBV5-1 and TRBJ1-1 gives the whole variable domain KAGVTQTPRYLIKTRGQQVTLSCSPISGHRSVSWYQQTPGQGLQFLFEYFSETQRNKGNFPGRFSGRQFSNSRSEMNVSTLELGDSALYLCASSLNPGANTEAFFGQGTRLTVV.

V usage is TRBV29-1 and J usage is TRBJ1-1; D unresolved. The CDR3 runs to 10 residues. Per the germline V gene, CDR1 is SQVTM and CDR2 is ANQGSEA. With 7 bases removed from V and 0 bases from J, the gap between germline ends came to 3 bases. CDR3 nucleotides: TGCAGCGGCATGAACACTGAAGCTTTCTTT. Its protein is CSGMNTEAFF.

This clonotype was counted many times. The J gene is TRBJ2-3, the V gene TRBV7-8; 9 nucleotides align to TRBD2. The CDR3 is made up of 16 amino acids. V lost 5 bases, J lost 2 bases, and 8 bases stayed unmatched. Germline loops: CDR1 SGHVS, CDR2 FQNEAQ. CDR3 DNA sequence: TGTGCCAGCAGCCCAAGGGGCGGGGGGGCCACAGATACGCAGTATTTT. It translates to CASSPRGGGATDTQYF.

V usage is TRBV19 and J usage is TRBJ2-5, with D possibly being TRBD1 or TRBD2 (6 bases each). V was clipped by 6 bases and J by 5 bases, with 31 bases between them. CDR3 length: 19 residues. Germline V lookup: CDR1 LNHDA, CDR2 SQIVND (reference sequence). Here the CDR3 reads CASSSSASTGRGFSETQYF. The CDR3 DNA is TGTGCCAGTAGCTCATCAGCATCTACAGGGCGGGGATTTTCGGAGACCCAGTACTTC.

The rearrangement joins TRBV12-3 or TRBV12-4 to TRBJ1-5; the D is unclear. The V gene lost 5 bases and the J gene lost 9 bases, with 17 bases spanning the gap. CDR3 length: 14 residues. The CDR3 bases are TGTGCCAGCAGTATGGCGCCGGCCTCCGGGCCCCAGCATTTT. Protein product: CASSMAPASGPQHF.

V usage is TRBV7-8 and J usage is TRBJ2-7, with TRBD1 as a possible D gene (5 bases). The CDR3 sequence is 14 residues long. The germline V gene encodes CDR1 SGHVS and CDR2 FQNEAQ. Trimming removed 2 bases from V and 5 bases from J, with 13 bases in between. The CDR3 loop is CASSLYSTGNEQYF. The CDR3 DNA reads TGTGCCAGCAGCTTATACTCAACAGGTAACGAGCAGTACTTC.

The rearrangement links TRBV15 to TRBJ2-7, with 7 nucleotides matching TRBD2. CDR1 LNHNV and CDR2 YYDKDF come from the germline V gene (reference sequence). J gave up 3 bases and V 1 base, and 12 bases lay outside the gene matches. The CDR3 totals 17 residues. For the CDR3, the DNA is TGTGCCACCAGCAGAGTAGAGTGGGAGGGTTATAGCTACGAGCAGTACTTC. Its protein is CATSRVEWEGYSYEQYF.

Note on this clonotype: The junction does not match germline at one end; this may be a read error. J is TRBJ2-3 and V is TRBV20-1, with D maybe TRBD2 (5 bases). CDR3 size: 11 residues. The germline gives CDR1 DFQATT, CDR2 SNEGSKA (reference sequence). DNA for the CDR3: TGCGGTGCATGGAGGCCAGATACGCAGTATTTT. Protein product: CGAWRPDTQYF.

Ten or more counts support this clonotype. The chain is built from TRBV20-1 and TRBJ1-3, with unresolved D. Trimming pared 0 bases from V and 4 bases from J, leaving 7 bases between. Per the germline V gene, CDR1 is DFQATT and CDR2 is SNEGSKA (reference sequence). The CDR3 totals 13 residues. The CDR3 DNA is TGCAGTGCTAGAGATCCCCGAGGAAACACCATATATTTT. This gives the protein CSARDPRGNTIYF.